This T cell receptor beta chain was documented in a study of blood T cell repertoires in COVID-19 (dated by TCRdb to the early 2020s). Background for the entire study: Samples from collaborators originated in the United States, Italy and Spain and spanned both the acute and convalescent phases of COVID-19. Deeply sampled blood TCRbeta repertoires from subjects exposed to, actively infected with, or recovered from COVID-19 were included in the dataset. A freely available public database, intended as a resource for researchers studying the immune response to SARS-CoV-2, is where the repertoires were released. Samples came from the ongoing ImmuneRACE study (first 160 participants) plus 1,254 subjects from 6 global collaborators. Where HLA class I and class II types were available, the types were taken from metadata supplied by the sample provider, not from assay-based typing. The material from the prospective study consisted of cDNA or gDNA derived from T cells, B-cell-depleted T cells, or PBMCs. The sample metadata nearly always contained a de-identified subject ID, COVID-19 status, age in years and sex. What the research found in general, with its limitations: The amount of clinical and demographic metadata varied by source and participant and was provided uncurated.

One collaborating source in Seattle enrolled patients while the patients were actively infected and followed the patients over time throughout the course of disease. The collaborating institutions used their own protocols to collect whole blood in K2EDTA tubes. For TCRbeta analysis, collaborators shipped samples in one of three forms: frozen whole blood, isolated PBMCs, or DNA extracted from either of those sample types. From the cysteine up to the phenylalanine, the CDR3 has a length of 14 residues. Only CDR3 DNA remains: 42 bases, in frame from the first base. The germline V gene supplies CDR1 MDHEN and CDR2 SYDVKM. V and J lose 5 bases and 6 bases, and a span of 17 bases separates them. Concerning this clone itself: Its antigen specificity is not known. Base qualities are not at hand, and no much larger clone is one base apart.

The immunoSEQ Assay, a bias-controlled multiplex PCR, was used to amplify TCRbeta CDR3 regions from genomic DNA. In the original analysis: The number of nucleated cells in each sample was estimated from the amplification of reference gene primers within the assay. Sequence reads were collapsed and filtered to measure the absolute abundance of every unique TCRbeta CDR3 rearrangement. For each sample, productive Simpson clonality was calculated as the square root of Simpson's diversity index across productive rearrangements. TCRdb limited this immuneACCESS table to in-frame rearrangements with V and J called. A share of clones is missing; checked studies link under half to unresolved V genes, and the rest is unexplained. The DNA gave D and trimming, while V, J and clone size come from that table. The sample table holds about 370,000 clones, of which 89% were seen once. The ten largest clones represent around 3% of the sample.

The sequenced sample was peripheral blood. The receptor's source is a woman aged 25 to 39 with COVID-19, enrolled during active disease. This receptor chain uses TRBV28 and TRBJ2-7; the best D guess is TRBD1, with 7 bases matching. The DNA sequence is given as TGTGCCAGCAGTCGTACAGGGGAGGTCGTCGAGCAGTACTTC. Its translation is CASSRTGEVVEQYF.